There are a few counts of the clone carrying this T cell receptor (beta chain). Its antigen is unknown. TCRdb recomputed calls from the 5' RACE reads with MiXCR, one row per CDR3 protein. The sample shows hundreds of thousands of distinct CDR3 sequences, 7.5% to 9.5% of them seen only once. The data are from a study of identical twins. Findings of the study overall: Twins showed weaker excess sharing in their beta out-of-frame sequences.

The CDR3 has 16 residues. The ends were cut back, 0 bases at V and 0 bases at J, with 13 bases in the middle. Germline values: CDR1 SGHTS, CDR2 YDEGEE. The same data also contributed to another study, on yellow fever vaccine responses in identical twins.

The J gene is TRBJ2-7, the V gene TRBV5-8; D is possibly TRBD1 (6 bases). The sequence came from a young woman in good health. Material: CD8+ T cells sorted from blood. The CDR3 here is CASSLDGTLSSYEQYF. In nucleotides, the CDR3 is TGTGCCAGCAGCTTGGACGGGACACTAAGCTCCTACGAGCAGTACTTC.